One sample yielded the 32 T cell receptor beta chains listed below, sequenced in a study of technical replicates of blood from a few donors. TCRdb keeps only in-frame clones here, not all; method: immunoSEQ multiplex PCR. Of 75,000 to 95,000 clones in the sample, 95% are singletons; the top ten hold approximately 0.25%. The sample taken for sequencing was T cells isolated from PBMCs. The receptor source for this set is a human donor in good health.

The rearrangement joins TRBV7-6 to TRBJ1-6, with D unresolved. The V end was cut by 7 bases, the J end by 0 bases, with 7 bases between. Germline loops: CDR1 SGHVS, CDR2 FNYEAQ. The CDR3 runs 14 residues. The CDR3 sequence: CASKQSSYNSPLHF. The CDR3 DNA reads TGTGCCAGCAAACAGAGCTCCTATAATTCACCCCTCCACTTT.

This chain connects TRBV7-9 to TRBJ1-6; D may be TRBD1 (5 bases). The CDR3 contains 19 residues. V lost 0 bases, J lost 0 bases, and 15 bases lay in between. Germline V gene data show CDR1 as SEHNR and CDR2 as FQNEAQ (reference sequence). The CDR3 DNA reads TGTGCCAGCAGCTTAGCAGGGGCAGGGATAAGCTCCTATAATTCACCCCTCCACTTT. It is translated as CASSLAGAGISSYNSPLHF.

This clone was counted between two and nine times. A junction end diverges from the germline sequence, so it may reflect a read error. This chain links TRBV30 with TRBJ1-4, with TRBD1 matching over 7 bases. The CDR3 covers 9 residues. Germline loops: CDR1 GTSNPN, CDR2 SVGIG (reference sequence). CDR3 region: CAPGGQGDF. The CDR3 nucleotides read TGTGCCCCAGGGGGGCAGGGGGATTTT.

In DNA form, the CDR3 reads TGTGCCAGCAGTTTCGGGACGGGGGGCTCCTACAATGAGCAGTTCTTC. The encoded protein is CASSFGTGGSYNEQFF. The genes are TRBV6-5 and TRBJ2-1; 7 positions match TRBD2. V dropped 4 bases and J dropped 0; count of bases not matched to a gene: 6. The germline V gene has CDR1 MNHEY and CDR2 SVGAGI. The length of the CDR3 is 16 residues.

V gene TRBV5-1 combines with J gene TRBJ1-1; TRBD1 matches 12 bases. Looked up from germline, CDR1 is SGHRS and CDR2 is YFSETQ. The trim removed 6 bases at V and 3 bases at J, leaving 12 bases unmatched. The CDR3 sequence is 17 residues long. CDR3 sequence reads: CASNPSGQGARDTEAFF. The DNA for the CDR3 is TGCGCCAGCAACCCATCGGGACAGGGGGCGAGGGACACTGAAGCTTTCTTT.

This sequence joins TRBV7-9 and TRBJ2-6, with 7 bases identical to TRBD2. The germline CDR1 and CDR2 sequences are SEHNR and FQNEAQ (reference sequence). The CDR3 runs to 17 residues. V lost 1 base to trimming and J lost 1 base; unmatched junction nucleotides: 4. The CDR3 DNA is TGTGCCAGCAGCTTAGTGGGAGGGGTGTCTGGGGCCAACGTCCTGACTTTC. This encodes CASSLVGGVSGANVLTF.

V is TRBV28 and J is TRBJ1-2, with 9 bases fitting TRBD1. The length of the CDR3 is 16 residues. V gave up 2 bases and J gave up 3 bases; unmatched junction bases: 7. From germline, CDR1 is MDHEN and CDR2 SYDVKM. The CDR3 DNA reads TGTGCCAGCAGTTTACTTGGACAGGGGCCGGACTATGGCTACACCTTC. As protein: CASSLLGQGPDYGYTF.

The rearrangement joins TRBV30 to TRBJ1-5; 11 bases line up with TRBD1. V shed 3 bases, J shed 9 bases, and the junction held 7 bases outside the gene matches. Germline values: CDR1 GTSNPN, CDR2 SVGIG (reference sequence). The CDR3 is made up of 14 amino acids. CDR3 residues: CAWSAGQGALPQHF. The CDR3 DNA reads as TGTGCCTGGAGCGCTGGACAGGGGGCTCTGCCCCAGCATTTT.

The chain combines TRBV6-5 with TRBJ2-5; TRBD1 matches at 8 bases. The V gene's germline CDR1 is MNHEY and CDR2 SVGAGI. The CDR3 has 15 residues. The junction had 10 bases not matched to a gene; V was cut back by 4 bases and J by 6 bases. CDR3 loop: CASSSGTGLGKTQYF. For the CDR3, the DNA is TGTGCCAGCAGTTCCGGGACAGGTTTAGGCAAGACCCAGTACTTC.

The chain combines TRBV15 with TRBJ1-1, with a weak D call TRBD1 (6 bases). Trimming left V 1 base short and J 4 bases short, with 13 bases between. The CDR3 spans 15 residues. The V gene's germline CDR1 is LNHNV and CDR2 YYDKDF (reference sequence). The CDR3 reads CATSRVRGAVTEAFF. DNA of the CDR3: TGTGCCACCAGCAGAGTCCGGGGGGCGGTCACTGAAGCTTTCTTT.

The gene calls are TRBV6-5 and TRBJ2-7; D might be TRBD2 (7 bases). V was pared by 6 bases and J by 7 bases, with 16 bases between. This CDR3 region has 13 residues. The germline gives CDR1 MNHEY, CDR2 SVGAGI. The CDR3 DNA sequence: TGTGCCAGCAGGCCCACAAGGGGGGGGGAGCAGTACTTC. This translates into CASRPTRGGEQYF.

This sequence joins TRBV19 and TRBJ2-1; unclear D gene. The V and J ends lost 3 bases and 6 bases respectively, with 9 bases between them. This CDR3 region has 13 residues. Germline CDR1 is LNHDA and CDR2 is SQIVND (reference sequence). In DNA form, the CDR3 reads TGTGCCAGTAGTATGGCCCACCTCAATGAGCAGTTCTTC. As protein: CASSMAHLNEQFF. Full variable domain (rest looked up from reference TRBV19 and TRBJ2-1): DGGITQSPKYLFRKEGQNVTLSCEQNLNHDAMYWYRQDPGQGLRLIYYSQIVNDFQKGDIAEGYSVSREKKESFPLTVTSAQKNPTAFYLCASSMAHLNEQFFGPGTRLTVL.

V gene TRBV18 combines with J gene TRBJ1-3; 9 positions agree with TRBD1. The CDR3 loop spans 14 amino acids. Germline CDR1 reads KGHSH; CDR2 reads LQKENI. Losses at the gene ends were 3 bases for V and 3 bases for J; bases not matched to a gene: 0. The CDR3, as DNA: TGTGCCAGCTCACCGGGACAGGGTGGAAACACCATATATTTT. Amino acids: CASSPGQGGNTIYF.

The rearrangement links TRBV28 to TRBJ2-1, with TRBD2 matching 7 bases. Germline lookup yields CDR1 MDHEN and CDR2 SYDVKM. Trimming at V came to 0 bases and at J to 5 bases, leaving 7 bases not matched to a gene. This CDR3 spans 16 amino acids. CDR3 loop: CASSLWVSSGHNEQFF. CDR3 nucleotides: TGTGCCAGCAGTTTATGGGTTTCTAGCGGTCACAATGAGCAGTTCTTC.

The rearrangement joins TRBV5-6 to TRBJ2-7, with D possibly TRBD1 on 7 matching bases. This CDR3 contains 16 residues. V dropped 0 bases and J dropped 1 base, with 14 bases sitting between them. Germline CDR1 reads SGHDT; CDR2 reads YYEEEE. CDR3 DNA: TGTGCCAGCAGCTTGGTCGGGGCAGGGGGGTCCTACGAGCAGTACTTC. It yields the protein CASSLVGAGGSYEQYF.

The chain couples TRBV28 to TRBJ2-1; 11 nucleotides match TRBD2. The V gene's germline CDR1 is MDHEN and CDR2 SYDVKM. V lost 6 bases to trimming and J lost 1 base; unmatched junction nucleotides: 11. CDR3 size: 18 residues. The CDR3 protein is CASRPHTSGRSSYNEQFF. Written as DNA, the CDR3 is TGTGCCAGCAGGCCACATACTAGCGGGAGAAGTTCCTACAATGAGCAGTTCTTC.

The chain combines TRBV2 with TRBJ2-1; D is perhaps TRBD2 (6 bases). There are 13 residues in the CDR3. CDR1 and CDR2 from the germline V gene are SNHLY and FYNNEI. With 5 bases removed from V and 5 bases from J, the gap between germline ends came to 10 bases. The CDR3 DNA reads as TGTGCCAGCAGTCGGGAGCAAAACAATGAGCAGTTCTTC. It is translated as CASSREQNNEQFF.

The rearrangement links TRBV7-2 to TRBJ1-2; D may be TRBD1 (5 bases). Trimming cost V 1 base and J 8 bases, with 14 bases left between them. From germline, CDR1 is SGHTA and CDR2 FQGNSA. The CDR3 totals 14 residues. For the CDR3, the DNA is TGTGCCAGCAGCTTAGAAAGCAGGGAGGGGGGCTACACCTTC. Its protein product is CASSLESREGGYTF.

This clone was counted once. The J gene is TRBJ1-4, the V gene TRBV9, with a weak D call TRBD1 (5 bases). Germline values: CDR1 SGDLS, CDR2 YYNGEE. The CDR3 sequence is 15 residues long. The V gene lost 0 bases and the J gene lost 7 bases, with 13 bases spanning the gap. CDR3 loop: CASSVAPGQGEKLFF. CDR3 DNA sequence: TGTGCCAGCAGCGTAGCCCCAGGGCAGGGTGAAAAACTGTTTTTT. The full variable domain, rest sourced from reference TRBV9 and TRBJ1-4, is DSGVTQTPKHLITATGQRVTLRCSPRSGDLSVYWYQQSLDQGLQFLIQYYNGEERAKGNILERFSAQQFPDLHSELNLSSLELGDSALYFCASSVAPGQGEKLFFGSGTQLSVL.

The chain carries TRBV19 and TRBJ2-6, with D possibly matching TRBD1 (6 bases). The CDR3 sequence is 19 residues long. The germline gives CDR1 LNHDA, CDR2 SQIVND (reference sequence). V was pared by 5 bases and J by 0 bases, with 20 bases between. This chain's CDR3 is CASSPRRGQILSGANVLTF. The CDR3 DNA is TGTGCCAGTAGTCCTCGTCGGGGACAAATCCTCTCTGGGGCCAACGTCCTGACTTTC.

The CDR3 DNA sequence: TGTGCCAGTAGTATTGGGCGGGGGCCTTACAATGAGCAGTTCTTC. Protein product: CASSIGRGPYNEQFF. V gene TRBV19 combines with J gene TRBJ2-1, with D maybe TRBD2 (7 bases). This CDR3 is 15 amino acids long. Germline V gene data show CDR1 as LNHDA and CDR2 as SQIVND (reference sequence). V lost 3 bases and J lost 4, with 13 bases in between.

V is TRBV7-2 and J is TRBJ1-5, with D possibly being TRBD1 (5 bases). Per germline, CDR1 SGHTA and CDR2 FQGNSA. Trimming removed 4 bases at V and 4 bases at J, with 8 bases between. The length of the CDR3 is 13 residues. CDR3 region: CASSSTENQPQHF. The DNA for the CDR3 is TGTGCCAGCAGCTCGACAGAGAATCAGCCCCAGCATTTT.

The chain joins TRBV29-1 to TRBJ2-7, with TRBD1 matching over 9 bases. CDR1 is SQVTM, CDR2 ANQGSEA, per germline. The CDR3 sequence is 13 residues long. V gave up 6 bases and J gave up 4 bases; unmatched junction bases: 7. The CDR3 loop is CSVNGQGRYEQYF. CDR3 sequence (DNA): TGCAGCGTAAATGGACAGGGGAGGTACGAGCAGTACTTC.

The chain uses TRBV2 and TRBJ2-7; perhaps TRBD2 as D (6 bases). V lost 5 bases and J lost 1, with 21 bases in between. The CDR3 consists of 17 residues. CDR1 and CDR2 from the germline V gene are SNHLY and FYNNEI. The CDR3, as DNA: TGTGCCAGCAGTAGGAGGGTCCTACCGGACACTTCCTACGAGCAGTACTTC. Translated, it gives CASSRRVLPDTSYEQYF.

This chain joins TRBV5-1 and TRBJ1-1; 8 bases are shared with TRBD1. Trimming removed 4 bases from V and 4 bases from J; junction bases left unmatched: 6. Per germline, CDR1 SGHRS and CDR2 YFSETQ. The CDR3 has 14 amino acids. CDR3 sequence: CASSPGQGGTEAFF. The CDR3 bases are TGCGCCAGCAGCCCCGGACAGGGAGGCACTGAAGCTTTCTTT.

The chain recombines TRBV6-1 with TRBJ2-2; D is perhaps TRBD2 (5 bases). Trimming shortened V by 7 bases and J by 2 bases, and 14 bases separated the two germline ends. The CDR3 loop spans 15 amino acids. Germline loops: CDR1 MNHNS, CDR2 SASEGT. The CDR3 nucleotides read TGTGCCAGCACCGTCCACGGGGAAAACACCGGGGAGCTGTTTTTT. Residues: CASTVHGENTGELFF.

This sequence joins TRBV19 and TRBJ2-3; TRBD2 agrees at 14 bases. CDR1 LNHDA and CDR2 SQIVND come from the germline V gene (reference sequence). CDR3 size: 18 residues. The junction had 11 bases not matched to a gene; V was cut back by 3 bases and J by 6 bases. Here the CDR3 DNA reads TGTGCCAGTAGTATCGGACTAGCGGGAGGTACAAGGCCCGATACGCAGTATTTT. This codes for CASSIGLAGGTRPDTQYF.

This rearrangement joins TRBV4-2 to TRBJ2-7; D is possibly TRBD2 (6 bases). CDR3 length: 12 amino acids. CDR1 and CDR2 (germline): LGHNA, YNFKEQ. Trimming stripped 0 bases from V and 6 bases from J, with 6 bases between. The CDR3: CASSQEGLEQYF. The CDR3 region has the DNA TGTGCCAGCAGCCAAGAGGGACTCGAGCAGTACTTC.

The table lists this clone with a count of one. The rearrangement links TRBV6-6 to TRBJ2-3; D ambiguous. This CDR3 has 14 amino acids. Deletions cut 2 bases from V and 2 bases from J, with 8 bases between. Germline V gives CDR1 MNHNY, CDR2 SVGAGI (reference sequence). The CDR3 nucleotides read TGTGCCAGCAGTTACAGAGAGCCCACAGATACGCAGTATTTT. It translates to CASSYREPTDTQYF.

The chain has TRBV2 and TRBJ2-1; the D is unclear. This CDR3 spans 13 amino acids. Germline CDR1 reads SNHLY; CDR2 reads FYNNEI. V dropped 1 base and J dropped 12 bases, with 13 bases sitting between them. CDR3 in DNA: TGTGCCAGCAGTGAAGATTGGTCGAGTGGGCAGTTCTTC. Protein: CASSEDWSSGQFF.

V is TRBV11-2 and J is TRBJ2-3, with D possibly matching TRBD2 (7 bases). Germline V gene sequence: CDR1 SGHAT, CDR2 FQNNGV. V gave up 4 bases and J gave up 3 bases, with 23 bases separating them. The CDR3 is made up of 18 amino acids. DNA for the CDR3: TGTGCCAGCAGCTCCCCTAATGGGGGCAGCGGGACGACAGATACGCAGTATTTT. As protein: CASSSPNGGSGTTDTQYF.

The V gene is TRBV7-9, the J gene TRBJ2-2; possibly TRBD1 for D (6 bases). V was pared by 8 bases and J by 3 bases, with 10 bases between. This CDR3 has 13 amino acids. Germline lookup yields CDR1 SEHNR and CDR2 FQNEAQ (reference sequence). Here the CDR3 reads CASRGHYTGELFF. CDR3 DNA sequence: TGTGCCAGCCGGGGACACTACACCGGGGAGCTGTTTTTT.